The 5 T cell receptor beta chains reported below all come from one sample, sequenced in a study of blood T cell repertoires in COVID-19. Generated by immunoSEQ multiplex PCR, the TCRdb table keeps only in-frame clones and is missing some. This table holds 250,000 to 300,000 clones, around 85% found once. The material sequenced was peripheral blood. The receptors derive from a woman aged 25-40 years with COVID-19, enrolled during active disease.

The sample holds one count of this clone. J is TRBJ1-2 and V is TRBV30, with D possibly matching TRBD1 (6 bases). This CDR3 comprises 15 residues. CDR1 and CDR2 (germline): GTSNPN, SVGIG (reference sequence). Deletions cut 5 bases from V and 2 bases from J, with 18 bases between. For the CDR3, the DNA is TGTGCCTGGGTGGAAAGAGAGGACAGCAACTATGGCTACACCTTC. This encodes CAWVEREDSNYGYTF.

The chain couples TRBV6-5 to TRBJ1-4, with D perhaps TRBD1 (6 bases). V lost 4 bases, J lost 6 bases, and 15 bases lay in between. The CDR3 loop spans 15 amino acids. Germline-derived CDR1 and CDR2 are MNHEY and SVGAGI. This CDR3 reads CASSSPQGLDEKLFF. Here the CDR3 DNA reads TGTGCCAGCAGTTCCCCACAGGGTTTGGATGAAAAACTGTTTTTT.

The chain carries TRBV5-6 and TRBJ1-1; D might be TRBD1 (5 bases). The CDR3 extends over 12 amino acids. V was cut by 3 bases and J by 3 bases, with 6 bases left in between. The V gene's germline CDR1 is SGHDT and CDR2 YYEEEE. The CDR3 nucleotides read TGTGCCAGCAGCTGGGGGGACACTGAAGCTTTCTTT. Translation gives CASSWGDTEAFF.

The V gene is TRBV7-7, the J gene TRBJ2-2; TRBD2 matches 10 bases. This CDR3 comprises 18 residues. Germline V gives CDR1 SSHAT, CDR2 FNYEAQ (reference sequence). V lost 4 bases, J lost 4 bases, and 12 bases stayed unmatched. CDR3: CASSSRTSGFSLTGELFF. Written as DNA, the CDR3 is TGTGCCAGCAGCTCTCGGACTAGCGGCTTCTCGCTCACCGGGGAGCTGTTTTTT.

V and J are TRBV27 and TRBJ1-6; possible D gene TRBD1, 5 bases. The CDR3 extends over 15 amino acids. Germline V gene sequence: CDR1 MNHEY, CDR2 SMNVEV (reference sequence). V was pared by 5 bases and J by 9 bases, with 17 bases between. This CDR3 is CASSEDSGLISPLHF. Here the CDR3 DNA reads TGTGCCAGCAGTGAGGACTCGGGACTTATTTCACCCCTCCACTTT.